Detailed here is one T cell receptor beta chain. This sample is part of a study of cytomegalovirus exposure and HLA in healthy donors. Germline V CDR1 and CDR2: LNHNV, YYDKDF (reference sequence). V dropped 0 bases and J dropped 1 base, with 7 bases sitting between them. The CDR3 runs to 15 residues. The PCR made use of 60 Vbeta and 13 Jbeta primers. Measured with immunoSEQ multiplex PCR; TCRdb has only the in-frame clones, and not every one. Altogether around 150,000 clones are present, 70% to 90% being singletons, with the ten largest covering 3.5% to 4.5%. The chain has TRBV15 and TRBJ1-5, with D uncertain. Sequenced: PBMCs. This receptor was obtained from a woman aged 40 to 50 in good health and CMV-seropositive. The CDR3 region has the DNA TGTGCCACCAGCAGAGACAGGTTAAGCAATCAGCCCCAGCATTTT. Translated: CATSRDRLSNQPQHF. The complete variable domain, with remaining parts taken from reference TRBV15 and TRBJ1-5, reads DAMVIQNPRYQVTQFGKPVTLSCSQTLNHNVMYWYQQKSSQAPKLLFHYYDKDFNNEADTPDNFQSRRPNTSFCFLDIRSPGLGDTAMYLCATSRDRLSNQPQHFGDGTRLSIL.